The 19 T cell receptor beta chains below were found in one sample sequenced in a study of blood T cells in healthy people across ages (dated by TCRdb to between 2015 and 2016). The receptor library was made with 5' RACE. TCRdb names Illumina HiSeq 2500 as the instrument used. A second PCR of about 6 to 11 cycles was performed with a sample-barcoded 5' primer and a J-beta primer mix. Using fastp trimming at Q25 and MiXCR clonotype assembly, TCRdb reanalyzed the public sequencing data and kept in-frame beta chains. Each entry is one CDR3 protein sequence, shown with its most common DNA and genes. Across this sample there are hundreds of thousands of distinct CDR3 sequences, with 58% seen only once. Roughly 22% of the sample comes from the top ten. The sample taken for sequencing was blood. All receptors derive from a man aged 30 to 45 in good health.

The rearrangement joins TRBV20-1 to TRBJ2-7; D is unclear. The CDR3 has 11 residues. CDR1 is DFQATT and CDR2 is SNEGSKA in the germline V gene (reference sequence). In nucleotides, the CDR3 is TGCAGCGGCTGGAACTCCTACGAGCAGTACTTC. Translation gives CSGWNSYEQYF.

This sequence joins TRBV12-3 or TRBV12-4 and TRBJ2-1; D possibly corresponds to TRBD1 (6 bases). This CDR3 has 17 amino acids. V was trimmed by 6 bases and J by 2 bases, leaving 20 bases between them. The CDR3: CASSQDAGALPYNEQFF. Here the CDR3 DNA reads TGTGCCAGCAGCCAAGATGCAGGGGCCCTTCCCTACAATGAGCAGTTCTTC.

This clonotype was seen a handful of times. V usage is TRBV7-2 and J usage is TRBJ2-7; D is uncertain. The V gene's germline CDR1 is SGHTA and CDR2 FQGNSA. V dropped 0 bases and J dropped 3 bases, with 9 bases sitting between them. The CDR3 runs to 14 residues. CDR3 sequence (DNA): TGTGCCAGCAGCTTAGCCGCCTACAGCTACGAGCAGTACTTC. This encodes CASSLAAYSYEQYF.

The chain combines TRBV29-1 with TRBJ2-7, with D unclear. Germline CDR1 is SQVTM and CDR2 is ANQGSEA. V lost 6 bases and J 7 bases, leaving 7 bases between the germline ends. The CDR3 runs 9 residues. This chain's CDR3 is CSVDNEQYF. DNA for the CDR3: TGCAGCGTAGACAATGAGCAGTACTTC.

This chain joins TRBV6-2 or TRBV6-3 and TRBJ2-7; 8 nucleotides line up with TRBD1. This CDR3 spans 15 amino acids. Trimming removed 6 bases from V and 1 base from J; junction bases left unmatched: 8. The germline gives CDR1 MNHEY, CDR2 SVGEGT. The chain's CDR3 is CASSPDRGSSYEQYF. Here the CDR3 DNA reads TGTGCCAGCAGCCCAGACAGGGGATCATCCTACGAGCAGTACTTC.

The V call is TRBV29-1, the J call TRBJ2-1; D ambiguous. The germline V gene encodes CDR1 SQVTM and CDR2 ANQGSEA. V was cut by 6 bases and J by 0 bases, with 6 bases left in between. The CDR3 totals 12 residues. The CDR3 sequence: CSVVTSYNEQFF. CDR3 sequence (DNA): TGCAGCGTCGTGACCTCCTACAATGAGCAGTTCTTC.

J is TRBJ2-1 and V is TRBV3-1, with TRBD2 identical over 10 bases. Germline CDR1 LGHDT, CDR2 YNNKEL (reference sequence). V lost 0 bases to trimming and J lost 7 bases; unmatched junction nucleotides: 15. This CDR3 has 19 amino acids. The CDR3 bases are TGTGCCAGCAGCCAAGAAGATGCTGTGCTAGCGGGGGTGAATAATGAGCAGTTCTTC. It codes for CASSQEDAVLAGVNNEQFF.

This chain links TRBV7-2 with TRBJ2-1; 9 bases agree with TRBD2. The CDR3 runs to 20 residues. V trimming: 6 bases; J trimming: 0 bases; junction bases outside the gene matches: 18. The germline V gene encodes CDR1 SGHTA and CDR2 FQGNSA. CDR3 nucleotides: TGTGCCAGCAGTCGTCCGAGGGGGAGGAGCGGGAGGAGCTCCTACAATGAGCAGTTCTTC. This codes for CASSRPRGRSGRSSYNEQFF. Full variable domain (outside the CDR3, taken from reference TRBV7-2 and TRBJ2-1): GAGVSQSPSNKVTEKGKDVELRCDPISGHTALYWYRQSLGQGLEFLIYFQGNSAPDKSGLPSDRFSAERTGGSVSTLTIQRTQQEDSAVYLCASSRPRGRSGRSSYNEQFFGPGTRLTVL.

The chain couples TRBV4-2 to TRBJ2-3; 8 nucleotides agree with TRBD2. The CDR3 totals 16 residues. Germline lookup yields CDR1 LGHNA and CDR2 YNFKEQ. V lost 0 bases, J lost 6 bases, and 8 bases stayed unmatched. The CDR3 region has the DNA TGTGCCAGCAGCCAAGAGTCGGGTAGCGGGGTGGATACGCAGTATTTT. Translation: CASSQESGSGVDTQYF.

A few counts support this clonotype. The chain combines TRBV29-1 with TRBJ2-3; D might be TRBD1 (6 bases). The germline CDR1 and CDR2 sequences are SQVTM and ANQGSEA. The CDR3 has 12 residues. Trimming cost V 5 bases and J 6 bases, with 12 bases left between them. CDR3 in DNA: TGCAGCGTTCCAGGGGTTGGTGATACGCAGTATTTT. The encoded protein is CSVPGVGDTQYF.

Worth noting for this clonotype: Possible read error: a much larger clone is one base away. This chain joins TRBV10-1 and TRBJ2-5; D remains ambiguous. The end of the DNA fits TRBJ2-7 better, so the J call may be wrong. The germline gives CDR1 WNHNN, CDR2 SYGVQD (reference sequence). The CDR3 covers 13 residues. CDR3 region: CASSEPGAYEQYF. Here the CDR3 DNA reads TGCGCCAGCAGTGAGCCTGGGGCCTACGAGCAGTACTTC.

This chain uses TRBV7-2 with TRBJ1-6, with D unclear. V was cut by 3 bases and J by 5 bases, with 5 bases left in between. Germline CDR1 is SGHTA and CDR2 is FQGNSA. There are 13 residues in the CDR3. Written as DNA, the CDR3 is TGTGCCAGCAGCTTTAATAATAATTCACCCCTCCACTTT. This encodes CASSFNNNSPLHF.

The gene calls are TRBV11-2 and TRBJ2-5, with D possibly being TRBD2 (5 bases). The J call is doubtful: the DNA matches TRBJ2-7 better. The germline gives CDR1 SGHAT, CDR2 FQNNGV. This CDR3 contains 15 residues. CDR3 amino acids: CASSEVPRVGDEQYF. CDR3 DNA sequence: TGTGCCAGCAGCGAGGTGCCTAGGGTCGGGGACGAGCAGTACTTC.

This clonotype was picked up a small number of times. The genes are TRBV20-1 and TRBJ2-1, with 10 bases matching TRBD2. J gave up 8 bases and V 7 bases, and 20 bases lay outside the gene matches. Germline V CDR1 and CDR2: DFQATT, SNEGSKA (reference sequence). This CDR3 has 17 amino acids. The CDR3 loop reads CSVQSLSGRAGSDEQFF. CDR3 sequence (DNA): TGCAGTGTTCAGAGCTTGAGCGGGAGGGCGGGGTCGGATGAGCAGTTCTTC.

This clonotype was detected only once. One base away lies a much larger clone, so this may be a sequencing read error. The V gene is TRBV4-2, the J gene TRBJ2-1, with D possibly TRBD1 on 5 matching bases. The CDR3 extends over 21 amino acids. Germline lookup yields CDR1 LGHNA and CDR2 YNFKEQ. Trimming removed 0 bases at V and 1 base at J, with 25 bases between. CDR3 bases: TGTGCCAGCAGCCAAGATCTCGGGTCAGCAGCAGCTAGGGGATCCTACAATGAGCAGTTCTTC. As protein: CASSQDLGSAAARGSYNEQFF.

The chain employs TRBV27 and TRBJ2-5; tentatively, D is TRBD2 (5 bases). Germline V gives CDR1 MNHEY, CDR2 SMNVEV (reference sequence). The CDR3 consists of 13 residues. The V gene lost 5 bases and the J gene lost 1 base, with 8 bases spanning the gap. CDR3 coding DNA: TGTGCCAGCAGTGGGCTAGCCCAAGAGACCCAGTACTTC. Protein product: CASSGLAQETQYF.

This clonotype was detected only a few times. The rearrangement links TRBV24-1 to TRBJ2-4; D gene unclear. Between the trimmed V and J ends, which lost 0 bases and 1 base, there was a span of 9 bases. This CDR3 region has 16 residues. Germline CDR1 is KGHDR and CDR2 is SFDVKD. The CDR3 region is CATSDLLAIAKNIQYF. Written as DNA, the CDR3 is TGTGCCACCAGTGATTTGCTGGCGATCGCCAAAAACATTCAGTACTTC.

The chain employs TRBV25-1 and TRBJ2-6; D remains unclear. The CDR3 has 15 residues. The V gene's germline CDR1 is MGHDK and CDR2 SYGVNS. Trimming stripped 3 bases from V and 3 bases from J, with 9 bases between. For the CDR3, the DNA is TGTGCCAGCAGTGATACGACCCGTGGGGCCAACGTCCTGACTTTC. The encoded protein is CASSDTTRGANVLTF.

This clonotype was detected ten times or more. The genes are TRBV12-3 or TRBV12-4 and TRBJ2-7; 13 nucleotides align to TRBD2. J lost 4 bases, V lost 5 bases, and 5 bases had no gene match. The CDR3 extends over 15 amino acids. The DNA of the CDR3 is TGTGCCAGCAGTAAGACTAGCGGGAGGTCGTACGAGCAGTACTTC. Residues: CASSKTSGRSYEQYF.